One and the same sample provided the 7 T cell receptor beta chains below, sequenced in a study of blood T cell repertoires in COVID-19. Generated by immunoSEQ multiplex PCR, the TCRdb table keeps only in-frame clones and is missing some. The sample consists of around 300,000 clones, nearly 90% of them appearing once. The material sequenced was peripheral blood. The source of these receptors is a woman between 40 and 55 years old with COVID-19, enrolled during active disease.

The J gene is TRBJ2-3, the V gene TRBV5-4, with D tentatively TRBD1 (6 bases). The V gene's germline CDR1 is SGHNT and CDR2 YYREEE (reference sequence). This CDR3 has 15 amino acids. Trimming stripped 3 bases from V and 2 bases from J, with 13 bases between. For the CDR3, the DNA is TGTGCCAGCAGCTCAGGGGCGGCGAACACAGATACGCAGTATTTT. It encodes CASSSGAANTDTQYF. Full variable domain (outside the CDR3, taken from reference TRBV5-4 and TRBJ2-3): ETGVTQSPTHLIKTRGQQVTLRCSSQSGHNTVSWYQQALGQGPQFIFQYYREEENGRGNFPPRFSGLQFPNYSSELNVNALELDDSALYLCASSSGAANTDTQYFGPGTRLTVL.

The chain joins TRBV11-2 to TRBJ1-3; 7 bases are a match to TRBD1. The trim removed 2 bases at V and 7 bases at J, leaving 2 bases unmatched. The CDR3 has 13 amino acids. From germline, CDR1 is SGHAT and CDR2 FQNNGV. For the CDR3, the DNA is TGTGCCAGCAGCTTACTGGGACAGAACACCATATATTTT. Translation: CASSLLGQNTIYF. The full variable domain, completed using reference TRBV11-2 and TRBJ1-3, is EAGVAQSPRYKIIEKRQSVAFWCNPISGHATLYWYQQILGQGPKLLIQFQNNGVVDDSQLPKDRFSAERLKGVDSTLKIQPAKLEDSAVYLCASSLLGQNTIYFGEGSWLTVV.

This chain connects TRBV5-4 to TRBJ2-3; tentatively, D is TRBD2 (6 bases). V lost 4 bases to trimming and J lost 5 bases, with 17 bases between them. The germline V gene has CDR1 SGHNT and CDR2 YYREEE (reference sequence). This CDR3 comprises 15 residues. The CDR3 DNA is TGTGCCAGCAGCCACGGGTGGGCCGGGGGAGATACGCAGTATTTT. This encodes CASSHGWAGGDTQYF.

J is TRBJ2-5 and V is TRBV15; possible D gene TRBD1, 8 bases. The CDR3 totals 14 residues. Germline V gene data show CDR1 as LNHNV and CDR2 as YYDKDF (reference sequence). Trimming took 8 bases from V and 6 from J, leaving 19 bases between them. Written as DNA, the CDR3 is TGTGCCACCGATGAATACAGGGGGGGGAAGACCCAGTACTTC. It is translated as CATDEYRGGKTQYF.

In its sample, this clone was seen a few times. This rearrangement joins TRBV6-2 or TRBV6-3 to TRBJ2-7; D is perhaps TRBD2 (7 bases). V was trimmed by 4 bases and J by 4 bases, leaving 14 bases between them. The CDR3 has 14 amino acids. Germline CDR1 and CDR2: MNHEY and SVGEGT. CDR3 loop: CASSSGGRGYEQYF. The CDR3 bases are TGTGCCAGCAGTTCCGGGGGGCGAGGTTACGAGCAGTACTTC.

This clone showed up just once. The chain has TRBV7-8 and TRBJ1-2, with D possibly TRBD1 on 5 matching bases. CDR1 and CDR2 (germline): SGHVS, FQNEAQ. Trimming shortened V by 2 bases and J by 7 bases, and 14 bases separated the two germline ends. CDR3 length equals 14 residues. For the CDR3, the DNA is TGTGCCAGCAGCTTAAGAGACAGAGTGGCTGGCTACACCTTC. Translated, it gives CASSLRDRVAGYTF.

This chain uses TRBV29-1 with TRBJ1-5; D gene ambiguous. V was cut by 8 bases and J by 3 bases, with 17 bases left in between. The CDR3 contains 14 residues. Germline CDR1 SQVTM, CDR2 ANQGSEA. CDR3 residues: CSPPLGRINQPQHF. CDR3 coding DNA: TGCAGCCCTCCCCTGGGGAGAATCAATCAGCCCCAGCATTTT.